One sample yielded the 2 T cell receptor beta chains listed below, sequenced in a study of response to subunit inactivated influenza vaccine (dated by TCRdb to 2016 to 2019). Library creation used RT-PCR. The instrument was an Illumina HiSeq 2500. TCRdb cleaned the public reads at Q25 with fastp, built clones with MiXCR and kept in-frame beta chains. Each entry merges the rows of one CDR3 protein and shows their most common DNA and genes. The sample records about 570,000 distinct CDR3 sequences, about 10% of which are singletons. The ten largest account for roughly 11% of the sample. These data also featured in a second study, about T cells expressing NK-cell markers. In that second paper, the authors write: TCR beta cDNA libraries were made by 5'RACE template switching that added a universal primer site and unique molecular identifiers.

Source: PBMCs from blood, taken on the day of vaccination. These receptors were obtained from a man aged 45-65 years who received an inactivated influenza vaccine. Donor details come from another sample of the same person, matched by shared clones.

There are a few counts of this clonotype. The DNA of the CDR3 is TGTGCCAGCACCGTCAGGGGAAGCGACGAGCAGTACTTC. Its translation: CASTVRGSDEQYF. The J gene is TRBJ2-7, the V gene TRBV28; D may be TRBD1 (6 bases). The CDR3 loop spans 13 amino acids. V gave up 7 bases and J gave up 5 bases, with 15 bases separating them. The germline CDR1 and CDR2 sequences are MDHEN and SYDVKM. Full variable domain (rest looked up from reference TRBV28 and TRBJ2-7): DVKVTQSSRYLVKRTGEKVFLECVQDMDHENMFWYRQDPGLGLRLIYFSYDVKMKEKGDIPEGYSVSREKKERFSLILESASTNQTSMYLCASTVRGSDEQYFGPGTRLTVT.

This clonotype was detected ten times or more. The V call is TRBV10-3, the J call TRBJ2-7; 7 positions agree with TRBD1. CDR3 length: 13 amino acids. The J segment lost 4 bases and the V segment lost 5 bases, leaving 5 bases of the junction unmatched. Germline V lookup: CDR1 ENHRY, CDR2 SYGVKD. CDR3 region: CAISTGTAYEQYF. The CDR3, as DNA: TGTGCCATCAGTACCGGGACAGCTTACGAGCAGTACTTC.